This T cell receptor beta chain was obtained from a study of cytomegalovirus exposure and HLA in healthy donors. Looking at the study overall: Inside one of the first data releases sat roughly 80 million unique TCRs taken from HLA-typed donors. Overall study results and limits: The study flagged around 150 TCR beta chains as cytomegalovirus-associated. In an earlier analysis, about 87% or about 30%: the productive usage of most TCR beta V segments. The number of N-insertions in an Asian-associated ancestry cluster was reportedly below the roughly 660-donor mean in a later analysis.

PCR was performed using 60 Vbeta and 13 Jbeta primers. Only in-frame clones appear in the TCRdb table, and some are missing; sequencing was by immunoSEQ multiplex PCR. Here the sample spans around 91,000 clones, roughly 83% being singletons. The CDR3 spans 15 residues. From germline, CDR1 is SNHLY and CDR2 FYNNEI. Between the trimmed V and J ends, which lost 9 bases and 0 bases, there was a span of 17 bases. About this clone: Its antigen is undetermined.

Source material: PBMCs. The rearrangement links TRBV2 to TRBJ1-1; D might be TRBD1 (6 bases). The source is a man younger than 35 in good health and CMV-seronegative. For the CDR3, the DNA is TGTGCCAGTAGGACAGACGCCAACATGAACACTGAAGCTTTCTTT. It codes for CASRTDANMNTEAFF.